This TCR beta chain was profiled in a study of CD8+ T cells in alopecia areata. As for the study in general: Treated individuals took tofacitinib by mouth, 5 to 10 mg twice daily.

The CDR3 loop spans 15 amino acids. Germline V CDR1 and CDR2: SGDLS, YYNGEE. V was clipped by 0 bases and J by 8 bases, with 12 bases between them. In each case, RNA was isolated and then reverse transcribed into cDNA as the sequencing template. Sequenced by immunoSEQ multiplex PCR; TCRdb stores in-frame clones only, minus some. The data hold about 220,000 clones, with around 57% observed a single time. As regards this clone: Its matching antigen is unknown.

The treatment: oral pan-JAK inhibitor, 5-10 mg twice daily. Study-level points and caveats: Scalp and blood retained many expanded lesional clones during tofacitinib.

This TCR was sampled from a human donor with alopecia areata. Sequenced material: CD4+ T cells sorted from blood, taken at week 4, from a patient treated with tofacitinib. The chain employs TRBV9 and TRBJ1-6, with D maybe TRBD1 (5 bases). CDR3 bases: TGTGCCAGCAGCGTAGAGCCCGGGGGGGATTCACCCCTCCACTTT. Protein: CASSVEPGGDSPLHF.